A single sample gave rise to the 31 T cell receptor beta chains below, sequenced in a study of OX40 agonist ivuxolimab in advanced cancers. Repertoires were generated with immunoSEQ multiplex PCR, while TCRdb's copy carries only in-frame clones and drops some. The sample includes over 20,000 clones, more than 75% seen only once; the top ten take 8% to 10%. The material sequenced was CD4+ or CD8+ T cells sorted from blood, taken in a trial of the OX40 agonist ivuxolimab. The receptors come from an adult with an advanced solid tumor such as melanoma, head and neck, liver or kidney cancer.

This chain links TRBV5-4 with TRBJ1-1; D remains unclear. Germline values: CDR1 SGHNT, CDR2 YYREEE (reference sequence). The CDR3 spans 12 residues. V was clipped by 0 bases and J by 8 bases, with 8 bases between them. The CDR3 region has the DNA TGTGCCAGCAGCTTGGGGAATTTCGAAGCTTTCTTT. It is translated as CASSLGNFEAFF.

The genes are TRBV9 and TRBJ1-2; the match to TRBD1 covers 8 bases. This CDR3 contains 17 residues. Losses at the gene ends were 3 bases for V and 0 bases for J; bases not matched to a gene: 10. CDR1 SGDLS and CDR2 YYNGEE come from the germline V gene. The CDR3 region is CASSGRGQDSSNYGYTF. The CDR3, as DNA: TGTGCCAGCAGCGGGAGGGGACAGGACTCCTCTAACTATGGCTACACCTTC.

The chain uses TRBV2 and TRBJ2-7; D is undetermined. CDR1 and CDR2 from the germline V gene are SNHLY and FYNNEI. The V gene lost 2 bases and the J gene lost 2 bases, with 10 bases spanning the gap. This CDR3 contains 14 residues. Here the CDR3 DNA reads TGTGCCAGCAGTGAAAGTCCCAGGACCTACGAGCAGTACTTC. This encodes CASSESPRTYEQYF. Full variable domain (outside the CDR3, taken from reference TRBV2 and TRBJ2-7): EPEVTQTPSHQVTQMGQEVILRCVPISNHLYFYWYRQILGQKVEFLVSFYNNEISEKSEIFDDQFSVERPDGSNFTLKIRSTKLEDSAMYFCASSESPRTYEQYFGPGTRLTVT.

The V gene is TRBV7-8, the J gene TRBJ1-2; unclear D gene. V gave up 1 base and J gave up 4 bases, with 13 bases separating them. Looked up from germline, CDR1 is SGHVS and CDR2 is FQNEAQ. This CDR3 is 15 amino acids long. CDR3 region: CASSLDEGIAYGYTF. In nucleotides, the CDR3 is TGTGCCAGCAGCTTAGATGAAGGGATTGCCTATGGCTACACCTTC.

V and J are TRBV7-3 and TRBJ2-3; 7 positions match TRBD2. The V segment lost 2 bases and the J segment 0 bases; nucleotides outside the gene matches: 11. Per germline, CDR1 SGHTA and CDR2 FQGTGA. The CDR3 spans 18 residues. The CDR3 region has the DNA TGTGCCAGCAGCTTATACTCCTCTGGCGGGGGTAGCACAGATACGCAGTATTTT. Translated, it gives CASSLYSSGGGSTDTQYF.

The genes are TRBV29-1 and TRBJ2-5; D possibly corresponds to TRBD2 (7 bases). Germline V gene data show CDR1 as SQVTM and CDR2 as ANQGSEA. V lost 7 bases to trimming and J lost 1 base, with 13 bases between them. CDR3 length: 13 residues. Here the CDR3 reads CSASGGTQETQYF. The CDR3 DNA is TGCAGCGCCTCGGGGGGCACCCAAGAGACCCAGTACTTC. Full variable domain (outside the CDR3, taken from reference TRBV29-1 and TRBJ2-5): SAVISQKPSRDICQRGTSLTIQCQVDSQVTMMFWYRQQPGQSLTLIATANQGSEATYESGFVIDKFPISRPNLTFSTLTVSNMSPEDSSIYLCSASGGTQETQYFGPGTRLLVL.

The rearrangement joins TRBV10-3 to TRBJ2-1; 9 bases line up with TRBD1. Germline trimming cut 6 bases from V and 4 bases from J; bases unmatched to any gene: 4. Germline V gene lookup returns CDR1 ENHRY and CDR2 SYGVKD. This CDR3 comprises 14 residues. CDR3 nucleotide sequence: TGTGCCATCAGGGGGGACAGGGAGTACAATGAGCAGTTCTTC. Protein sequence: CAIRGDREYNEQFF.

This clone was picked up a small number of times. CDR3 loop: CASSPTDRISGANVLTF. CDR3 coding DNA: TGTGCCAGCTCACCTACGGACAGGATCTCTGGGGCCAACGTCCTGACTTTC. V gene TRBV18 combines with J gene TRBJ2-6, with TRBD1 identical over 7 bases. The germline gives CDR1 KGHSH, CDR2 LQKENI. The CDR3 loop spans 17 amino acids. With V trimmed by 3 bases and J by 0 bases, 5 bases remained unmatched.

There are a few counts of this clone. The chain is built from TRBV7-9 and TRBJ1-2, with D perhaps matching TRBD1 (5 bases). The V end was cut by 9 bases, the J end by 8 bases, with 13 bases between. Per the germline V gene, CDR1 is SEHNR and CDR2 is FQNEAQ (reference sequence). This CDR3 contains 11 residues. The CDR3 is CASTGRGGYTF. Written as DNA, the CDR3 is TGTGCCAGTACAGGCCGCGGAGGCTACACCTTC.

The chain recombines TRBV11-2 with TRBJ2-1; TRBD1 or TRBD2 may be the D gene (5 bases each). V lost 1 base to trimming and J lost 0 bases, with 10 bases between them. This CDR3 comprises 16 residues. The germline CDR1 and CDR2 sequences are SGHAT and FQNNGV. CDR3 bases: TGTGCCAGCAGCTTAGTGGCAGGGAGCTCCTACAATGAGCAGTTCTTC. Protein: CASSLVAGSSYNEQFF.

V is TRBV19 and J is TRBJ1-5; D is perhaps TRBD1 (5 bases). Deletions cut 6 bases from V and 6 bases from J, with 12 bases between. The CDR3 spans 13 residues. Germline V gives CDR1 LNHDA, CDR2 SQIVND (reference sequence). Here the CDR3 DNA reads TGTGCCAGTAGGCTTTCAGGGAGTCAGCCCCAGCATTTT. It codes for CASRLSGSQPQHF.

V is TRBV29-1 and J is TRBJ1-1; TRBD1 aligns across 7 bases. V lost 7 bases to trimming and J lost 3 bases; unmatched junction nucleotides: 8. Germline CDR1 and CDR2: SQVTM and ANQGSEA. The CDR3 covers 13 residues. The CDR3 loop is CSAPRQGHTEAFF. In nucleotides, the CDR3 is TGCAGCGCCCCCCGACAGGGTCACACTGAAGCTTTCTTT.

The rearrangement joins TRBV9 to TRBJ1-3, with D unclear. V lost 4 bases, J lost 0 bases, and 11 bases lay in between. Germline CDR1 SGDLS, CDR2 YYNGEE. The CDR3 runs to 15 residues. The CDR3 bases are TGTGCCAGCAGCTTACATTATATCTCTGGAAACACCATATATTTT. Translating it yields CASSLHYISGNTIYF.

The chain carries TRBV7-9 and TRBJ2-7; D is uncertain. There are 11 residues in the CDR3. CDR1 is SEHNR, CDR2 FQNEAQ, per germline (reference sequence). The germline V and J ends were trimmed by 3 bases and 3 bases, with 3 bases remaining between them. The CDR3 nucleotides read TGTGCCAGCAGCTTCTACTACGAGCAGTACTTC. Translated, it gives CASSFYYEQYF.

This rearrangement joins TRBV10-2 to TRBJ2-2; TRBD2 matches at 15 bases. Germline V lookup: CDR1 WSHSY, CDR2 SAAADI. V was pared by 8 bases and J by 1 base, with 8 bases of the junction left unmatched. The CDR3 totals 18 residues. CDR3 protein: CASSFPGLAGGNTGELFF. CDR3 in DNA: TGCGCCAGCTCATTCCCGGGACTAGCGGGGGGGAACACCGGGGAGCTGTTTTTT.

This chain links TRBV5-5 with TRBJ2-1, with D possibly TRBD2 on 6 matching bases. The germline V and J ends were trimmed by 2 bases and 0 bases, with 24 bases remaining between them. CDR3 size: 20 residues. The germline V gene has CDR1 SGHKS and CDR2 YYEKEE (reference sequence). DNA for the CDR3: TGTGCCAGCAGCTTAGGTCTGTGGCGGGGTAAAGGAGTCTCCTACAATGAGCAGTTCTTC. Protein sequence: CASSLGLWRGKGVSYNEQFF.

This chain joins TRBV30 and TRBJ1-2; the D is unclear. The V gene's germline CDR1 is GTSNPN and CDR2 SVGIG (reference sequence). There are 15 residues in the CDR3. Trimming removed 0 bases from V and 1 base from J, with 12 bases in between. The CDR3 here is CAWSVLGGFNYGYTF. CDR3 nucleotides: TGTGCCTGGAGTGTACTGGGCGGATTTAACTATGGCTACACCTTC.

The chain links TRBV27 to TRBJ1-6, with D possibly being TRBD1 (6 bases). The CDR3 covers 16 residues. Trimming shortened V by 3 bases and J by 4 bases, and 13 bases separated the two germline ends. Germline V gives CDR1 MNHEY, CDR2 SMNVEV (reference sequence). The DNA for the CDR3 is TGTGCCAGCAGTTTTTATAGACAGGCTTATAATTCACCCCTCCACTTT. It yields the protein CASSFYRQAYNSPLHF.

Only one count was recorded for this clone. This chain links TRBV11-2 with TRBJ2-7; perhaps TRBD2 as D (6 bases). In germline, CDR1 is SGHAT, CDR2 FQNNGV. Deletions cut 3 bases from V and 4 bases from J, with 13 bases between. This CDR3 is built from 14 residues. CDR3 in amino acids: CASSFSGSRYEQYF. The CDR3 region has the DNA TGTGCCAGCAGCTTTTCCGGGAGTAGGTACGAGCAGTACTTC.

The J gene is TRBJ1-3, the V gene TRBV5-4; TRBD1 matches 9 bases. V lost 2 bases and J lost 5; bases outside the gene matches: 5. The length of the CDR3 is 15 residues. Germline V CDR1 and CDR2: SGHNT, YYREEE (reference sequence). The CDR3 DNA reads TGTGCCAGCAGCTTAGGGGGACAGGGTAGAAACACCATATATTTT. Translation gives CASSLGGQGRNTIYF.

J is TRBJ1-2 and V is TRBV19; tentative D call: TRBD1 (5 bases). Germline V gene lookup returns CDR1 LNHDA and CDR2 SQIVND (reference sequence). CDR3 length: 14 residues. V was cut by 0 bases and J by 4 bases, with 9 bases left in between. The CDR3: CASSIDEGPYGYTF. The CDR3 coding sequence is TGTGCCAGTAGTATAGATGAGGGACCCTATGGCTACACCTTC. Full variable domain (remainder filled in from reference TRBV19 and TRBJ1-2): DGGITQSPKYLFRKEGQNVTLSCEQNLNHDAMYWYRQDPGQGLRLIYYSQIVNDFQKGDIAEGYSVSREKKESFPLTVTSAQKNPTAFYLCASSIDEGPYGYTFGSGTRLTVV.

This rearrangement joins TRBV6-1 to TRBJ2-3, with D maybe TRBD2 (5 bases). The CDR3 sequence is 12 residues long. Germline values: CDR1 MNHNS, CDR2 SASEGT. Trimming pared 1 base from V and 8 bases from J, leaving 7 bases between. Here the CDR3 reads CASSEGGSTQYF. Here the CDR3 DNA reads TGTGCCAGCAGTGAAGGTGGGAGTACGCAGTATTTT.

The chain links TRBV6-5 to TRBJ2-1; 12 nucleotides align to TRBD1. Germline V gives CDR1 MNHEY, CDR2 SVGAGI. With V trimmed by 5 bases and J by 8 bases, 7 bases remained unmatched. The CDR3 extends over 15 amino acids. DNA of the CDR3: TGTGCCAGCAGTAACGCGGGACAGGGGGCCCATGAGCAGTTCTTC. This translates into CASSNAGQGAHEQFF.

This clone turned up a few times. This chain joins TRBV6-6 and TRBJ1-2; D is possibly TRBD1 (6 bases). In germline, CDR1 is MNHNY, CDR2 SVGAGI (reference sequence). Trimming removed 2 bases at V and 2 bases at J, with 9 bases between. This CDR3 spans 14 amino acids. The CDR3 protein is CASSYGGRNYGYTF. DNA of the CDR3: TGTGCCAGCAGTTACGGGGGCAGGAACTATGGCTACACCTTC.

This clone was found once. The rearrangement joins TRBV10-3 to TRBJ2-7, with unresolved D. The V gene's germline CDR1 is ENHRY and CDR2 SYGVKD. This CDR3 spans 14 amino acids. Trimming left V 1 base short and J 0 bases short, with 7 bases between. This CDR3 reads CAISEFRNSYEQYF. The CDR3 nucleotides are TGTGCCATCAGTGAGTTCAGGAACTCCTACGAGCAGTACTTC.

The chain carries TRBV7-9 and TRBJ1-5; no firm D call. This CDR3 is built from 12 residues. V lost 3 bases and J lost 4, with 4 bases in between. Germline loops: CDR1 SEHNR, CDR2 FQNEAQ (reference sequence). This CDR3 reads CASSFMNQPQHF. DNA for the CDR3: TGTGCCAGCAGCTTCATGAATCAGCCCCAGCATTTT. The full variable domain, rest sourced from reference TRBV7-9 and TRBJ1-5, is DTGVSQNPRHKITKRGQNVTFRCDPISEHNRLYWYRQTLGQGPEFLTYFQNEAQLEKSRLLSDRFSAERPKGSFSTLEIQRTEQGDSAMYLCASSFMNQPQHFGDGTRLSIL.

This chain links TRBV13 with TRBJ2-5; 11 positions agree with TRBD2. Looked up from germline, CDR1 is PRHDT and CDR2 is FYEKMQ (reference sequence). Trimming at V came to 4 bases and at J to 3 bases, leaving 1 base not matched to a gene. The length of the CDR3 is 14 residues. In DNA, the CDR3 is TGTGCCAGCAGCTCGACTAGCGGGGAAGAGACCCAGTACTTC. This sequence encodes CASSSTSGEETQYF.

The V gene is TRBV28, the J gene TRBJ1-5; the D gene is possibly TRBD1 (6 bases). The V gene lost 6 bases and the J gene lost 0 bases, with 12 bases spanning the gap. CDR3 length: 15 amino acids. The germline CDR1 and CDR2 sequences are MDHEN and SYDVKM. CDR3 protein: CASRYQGYSNQPQHF. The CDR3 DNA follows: TGTGCCAGCAGGTATCAGGGGTATAGCAATCAGCCCCAGCATTTT.

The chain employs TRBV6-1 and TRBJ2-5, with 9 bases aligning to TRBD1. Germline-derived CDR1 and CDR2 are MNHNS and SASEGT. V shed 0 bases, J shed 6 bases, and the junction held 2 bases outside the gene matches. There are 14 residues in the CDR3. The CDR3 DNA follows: TGTGCCAGCAGTGAAGCGGGGACAGGGCAGACCCAGTACTTC. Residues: CASSEAGTGQTQYF.

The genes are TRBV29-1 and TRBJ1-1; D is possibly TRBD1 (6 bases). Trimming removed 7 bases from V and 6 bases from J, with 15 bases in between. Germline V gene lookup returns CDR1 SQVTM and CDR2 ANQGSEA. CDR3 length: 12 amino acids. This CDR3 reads CSARRGVAEAFF. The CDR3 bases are TGCAGCGCCAGGAGGGGGGTAGCTGAAGCTTTCTTT. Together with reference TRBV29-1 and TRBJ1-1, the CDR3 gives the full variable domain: SAVISQKPSRDICQRGTSLTIQCQVDSQVTMMFWYRQQPGQSLTLIATANQGSEATYESGFVIDKFPISRPNLTFSTLTVSNMSPEDSSIYLCSARRGVAEAFFGQGTRLTVV.

The CDR3 sequence: CASTLSSGNEQFF. The CDR3 DNA reads TGTGCCAGCACCCTCTCCTCGGGGAATGAGCAGTTCTTC. The rearrangement uses TRBV7-2 and TRBJ2-1, with D possibly matching TRBD2 (5 bases). CDR3 length equals 13 residues. V was shortened by 7 bases and J by 7 bases, with 14 bases between the two germline ends. CDR1 and CDR2 (germline): SGHTA, FQGNSA.